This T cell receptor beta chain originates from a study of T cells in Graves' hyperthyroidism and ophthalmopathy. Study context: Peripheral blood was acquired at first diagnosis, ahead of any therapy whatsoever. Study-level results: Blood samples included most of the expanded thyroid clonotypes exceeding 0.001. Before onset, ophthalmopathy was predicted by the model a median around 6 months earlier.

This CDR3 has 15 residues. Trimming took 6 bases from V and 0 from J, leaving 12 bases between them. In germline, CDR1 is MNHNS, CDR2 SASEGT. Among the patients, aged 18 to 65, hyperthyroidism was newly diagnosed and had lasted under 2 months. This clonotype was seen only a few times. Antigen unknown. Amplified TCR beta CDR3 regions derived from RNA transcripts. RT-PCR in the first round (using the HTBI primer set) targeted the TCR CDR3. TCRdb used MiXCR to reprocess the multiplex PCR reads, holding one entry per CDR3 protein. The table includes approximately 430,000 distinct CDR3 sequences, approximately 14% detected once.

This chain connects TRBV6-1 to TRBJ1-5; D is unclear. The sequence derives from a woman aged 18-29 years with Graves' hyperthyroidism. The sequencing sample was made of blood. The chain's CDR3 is CASRDQTYSNQPQHF. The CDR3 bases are TGTGCCAGCAGGGATCAGACGTATAGCAATCAGCCCCAGCATTTT.